This TCR beta chain was obtained from a study of cytomegalovirus exposure and HLA in healthy donors. Findings and limits, study-wide: The finding came from a later analysis; first-cohort TCR clusters tended to co-occur in the roughly 110 validation repertoires. The study put about 180 TCR beta chains on its list as cytomegalovirus-associated.

Germline V lookup: CDR1 SEHNR, CDR2 FQNEAQ (reference sequence). The CDR3 has 15 residues. V was clipped by 5 bases and J by 3 bases; unmatched bases: 8. Using immunoSEQ multiplex PCR, the repertoire was profiled, and TCRdb retains in-frame clones only, with some absent. The data show some 140,000 clones, roughly nine tenths seen once. Details on this clone: Its antigen is unidentified.

The receptor was isolated from a man aged 18 to 29 in good health and CMV-seronegative. Input material: PBMCs. The chain carries TRBV7-9 and TRBJ2-7; TRBD1 matches at 9 bases. CDR3 sequence: CASSAYWTGDYEQYF. The CDR3 nucleotides are TGTGCCAGCAGCGCGTACTGGACAGGGGACTACGAGCAGTACTTC. Complete variable domain (other parts from reference TRBV7-9 and TRBJ2-7): DTGVSQNPRHKITKRGQNVTFRCDPISEHNRLYWYRQTLGQGPEFLTYFQNEAQLEKSRLLSDRFSAERPKGSFSTLEIQRTEQGDSAMYLCASSAYWTGDYEQYFGPGTRLTVT.